The 21 T cell receptor beta chains below were found in one sample sequenced in a study of T cell responses to AZD1222 COVID-19 vaccine. The repertoire was sequenced with immunoSEQ multiplex PCR; TCRdb's copy has only in-frame clones and lacks some. The sample shows under 150,000 clones, roughly nine tenths of them seen only once. The sequences come from peripheral blood, collected 28 days after the second AZD1222 dose. Every receptor here comes from an adult who received the AZD1222 COVID-19 vaccine.

This clone was observed once. The V and J genes are TRBV28 and TRBJ1-6; D call uncertain. Germline lookup yields CDR1 MDHEN and CDR2 SYDVKM. Trimming removed 5 bases at V and 6 bases at J, with 11 bases between. The CDR3 loop spans 14 amino acids. The CDR3 here is CASSTNTFNSPLHF. The CDR3, as DNA: TGTGCCAGCAGTACCAACACATTTAATTCACCCCTCCACTTT.

V is TRBV6-5 and J is TRBJ1-2; maybe TRBD1 (6 bases). There are 15 residues in the CDR3. V lost 0 bases and J 6 bases, leaving 14 bases between the germline ends. Germline CDR1 and CDR2: MNHEY and SVGAGI. CDR3 loop: CASSYSSGGVNGYTF. The CDR3, as DNA: TGTGCCAGCAGTTACTCTTCGGGGGGCGTAAATGGCTACACCTTC.

The gene calls are TRBV11-1 and TRBJ2-3; 13 bases map to TRBD2. The CDR3 is made up of 16 amino acids. Germline V gene sequence: CDR1 SGHAT, CDR2 FQDESV (reference sequence). Unmatched junction bases numbered 4, after V lost 5 bases and J lost 2 bases. CDR3 region: CASSPGLAGATDTQYF. Written as DNA, the CDR3 is TGTGCCAGCAGCCCTGGACTAGCGGGAGCCACAGATACGCAGTATTTT.

The CDR3 loop is CASRSEGAYEQFF. The CDR3 DNA reads as TGTGCCAGCAGGTCGGAGGGGGCATATGAGCAGTTCTTC. The chain is built from TRBV12-3 or TRBV12-4 and TRBJ2-1, with a weak D call TRBD1 (7 bases). CDR3 size: 13 residues. V was pared by 6 bases and J by 8 bases, with 14 bases between.

The chain is built from TRBV27 and TRBJ2-7, with TRBD2 identical over 7 bases. Germline V lookup: CDR1 MNHEY, CDR2 SMNVEV (reference sequence). The CDR3 extends over 15 amino acids. J lost 6 bases, V lost 6 bases, and 14 bases had no gene match. The CDR3 DNA reads as TGTGCCAGCAGCCGATCCACACTAGCTAGCGGCGAGCAGTACTTC. This translates into CASSRSTLASGEQYF.

The sample holds one count of this clone. As DNA, the CDR3 is TGTGCCACCAGTGATTTAGGGCGGCCCTACGAGCAGTACTTC. Amino acid sequence: CATSDLGRPYEQYF. The rearrangement joins TRBV24-1 to TRBJ2-7, with D uncertain. This CDR3 has 14 residues. Trimming took off 1 base at V and 2 bases at J, with 8 bases between the two ends. Germline loops: CDR1 KGHDR, CDR2 SFDVKD.

J is TRBJ1-5 and V is TRBV6-1; 8 bases line up with TRBD1. With V trimmed by 3 bases and J by 5 bases, 3 bases remained unmatched. Germline V gene lookup returns CDR1 MNHNS and CDR2 SASEGT. The CDR3 spans 14 residues. CDR3 in amino acids: CASSDGQGYQPQHF. The CDR3 DNA is TGTGCCAGCAGTGACGGACAGGGCTATCAGCCCCAGCATTTT.

This sequence joins TRBV27 and TRBJ2-6; D is ambiguous. The CDR3 length is 13 residues. Germline values: CDR1 MNHEY, CDR2 SMNVEV (reference sequence). Trimming pared 5 bases from V and 0 bases from J, leaving 2 bases between. The CDR3 protein is CASSLSGANVLTF. CDR3 DNA sequence: TGTGCCAGCAGTCTCTCTGGGGCCAACGTCCTGACTTTC.

The gene calls are TRBV5-1 and TRBJ2-3, with 7 nucleotides matching TRBD2. CDR3 size: 15 residues. Germline trimming cut 4 bases from V and 5 bases from J; bases unmatched to any gene: 10. From germline, CDR1 is SGHRS and CDR2 YFSETQ. The CDR3 nucleotides are TGCGCCAGCAGCCCGGGGGGAGGACGTGGAGATACGCAGTATTTT. This encodes CASSPGGGRGDTQYF. Full variable domain (rest looked up from reference TRBV5-1 and TRBJ2-3): KAGVTQTPRYLIKTRGQQVTLSCSPISGHRSVSWYQQTPGQGLQFLFEYFSETQRNKGNFPGRFSGRQFSNSRSEMNVSTLELGDSALYLCASSPGGGRGDTQYFGPGTRLTVL.

V gene TRBV3-1 (or the pseudogene TRBV3-2) combines with J gene TRBJ2-3, with TRBD2 identical over 14 bases. CDR1 and CDR2 from the germline V gene are LGHDT and YNNKEL (reference sequence). V gave up 3 bases and J gave up 7 bases; unmatched junction bases: 6. The CDR3 loop spans 16 amino acids. The CDR3: CASSQGLAGVPNTQYF. As DNA, the CDR3 is TGTGCCAGCAGCCAGGGACTAGCGGGAGTGCCCAATACGCAGTATTTT.

A single count supports this clone. This chain uses TRBV11-2 with TRBJ1-1, with D unresolved. V lost 5 bases and J 4 bases, leaving 17 bases between the germline ends. CDR1 SGHAT and CDR2 FQNNGV come from the germline V gene. The CDR3 extends over 15 amino acids. The DNA for the CDR3 is TGTGCCAGCAGCCCCGCAGGAGCTGAAAGCACTGAAGCTTTCTTT. Protein product: CASSPAGAESTEAFF.

The genes are TRBV5-8 and TRBJ2-7, with TRBD1 matching 7 bases. Germline V CDR1 and CDR2: SGHTS, YDEGEE. The CDR3 loop spans 15 amino acids. V lost 0 bases and J lost 2; bases outside the gene matches: 5. The CDR3 DNA sequence: TGTGCCAGCAGCTTGGCCAGGGGACAGACCTACGAGCAGTACTTC. It translates to CASSLARGQTYEQYF.

This chain connects TRBV4-1 to TRBJ2-1; D call uncertain. V was cut by 1 base and J by 0 bases, with 13 bases left in between. CDR1 MGHRA and CDR2 YSYEKL come from the germline V gene. CDR3 length: 17 residues. In DNA form, the CDR3 reads TGCGCCAGCAGCCAAGCCCTGGCTAGGAGCTCCTACAATGAGCAGTTCTTC. This codes for CASSQALARSSYNEQFF.

The rearrangement joins TRBV28 to TRBJ1-3; D ambiguous. This CDR3 spans 13 amino acids. Trimming took off 5 bases at V and 10 bases at J, with 15 bases between the two ends. The germline V gene has CDR1 MDHEN and CDR2 SYDVKM. The CDR3 DNA reads TGTGCCAGCAGTCGGGTCCTCGGGTATACCATATATTTT. The encoded protein is CASSRVLGYTIYF.

This sequence joins TRBV27 and TRBJ1-4, with a possible D match to TRBD1 (5 bases). V was pared by 0 bases and J by 5 bases, with 10 bases between. The CDR3 covers 15 residues. Germline-derived CDR1 and CDR2 are MNHEY and SMNVEV (reference sequence). CDR3 coding DNA: TGTGCCAGCAGTTTATCGGGCAGGGAAAATGAAAAACTGTTTTTT. Its protein is CASSLSGRENEKLFF. The whole variable domain, remainder taken from reference TRBV27 and TRBJ1-4, is EAQVTQNPRYLITVTGKKLTVTCSQNMNHEYMSWYRQDPGLGLRQIYYSMNVEVTDKGDVPEGYKVSRKEKRNFPLILESPSPNQTSLYFCASSLSGRENEKLFFGSGTQLSVL.

V is TRBV7-9 and J is TRBJ2-7; tentative D call: TRBD2 (6 bases). CDR3 length: 14 amino acids. Trimming took off 4 bases at V and 2 bases at J, with 12 bases between the two ends. Germline V gene lookup returns CDR1 SEHNR and CDR2 FQNEAQ (reference sequence). The CDR3: CASSSRDLPYEQYF. The CDR3 DNA is TGTGCCAGCAGCTCCCGGGACTTGCCCTACGAGCAGTACTTC.

The chain carries TRBV7-9 and TRBJ2-2, with 11 bases lining up with TRBD2. Germline V lookup: CDR1 SEHNR, CDR2 FQNEAQ (reference sequence). Unmatched junction bases numbered 10, after V lost 5 bases and J lost 5 bases. The CDR3 is 17 amino acids. The CDR3 loop is CASSLPLAGGETGELFF. CDR3 nucleotides: TGTGCCAGCAGCCTACCGTTAGCGGGAGGGGAAACCGGGGAGCTGTTTTTT. The variable domain in full, with the rest retrieved from reference TRBV7-9 and TRBJ2-2, is DTGVSQNPRHKITKRGQNVTFRCDPISEHNRLYWYRQTLGQGPEFLTYFQNEAQLEKSRLLSDRFSAERPKGSFSTLEIQRTEQGDSAMYLCASSLPLAGGETGELFFGEGSRLTVL.

This clone was detected only once. This rearrangement joins TRBV18 to TRBJ2-5; unclear D gene. Germline loops: CDR1 KGHSH, CDR2 LQKENI. There are 13 residues in the CDR3. V lost 2 bases and J lost 4, with 8 bases in between. The CDR3 bases are TGTGCCAGCTCACCAGGGAACGGAGAGACCCAGTACTTC. It codes for CASSPGNGETQYF.

In this sample, this clone turned up once. V usage is TRBV5-4 and J usage is TRBJ2-1; 8 bases line up with TRBD2. The CDR3 spans 18 residues. Germline values: CDR1 SGHNT, CDR2 YYREEE (reference sequence). The V and J ends lost 1 base and 0 bases, in that order; junction bases with no gene match: 9. CDR3 in amino acids: CASSLPELAASSYNEQFF. The CDR3 coding sequence is TGTGCCAGCAGCTTGCCCGAACTAGCGGCGAGCTCCTACAATGAGCAGTTCTTC. The full variable domain, in which reference TRBV5-4 and TRBJ2-1 provide the parts outside the CDR3, is ETGVTQSPTHLIKTRGQQVTLRCSSQSGHNTVSWYQQALGQGPQFIFQYYREEENGRGNFPPRFSGLQFPNYSSELNVNALELDDSALYLCASSLPELAASSYNEQFFGPGTRLTVL.

V gene TRBV27 combines with J gene TRBJ2-5, with D tentatively TRBD2 (5 bases). The CDR3 has 14 residues. Trimming took off 5 bases at V and 2 bases at J, with 12 bases between the two ends. Germline V gene data show CDR1 as MNHEY and CDR2 as SMNVEV (reference sequence). The CDR3 DNA reads TGTGCCAGCAGTCCCGGACTCTTACAAGAGACCCAGTACTTC. Translating gives CASSPGLLQETQYF.

The rearrangement uses TRBV28 and TRBJ2-7; TRBD2 aligns across 8 bases. Germline trimming cut 4 bases from V and 0 bases from J; bases unmatched to any gene: 5. The CDR3 is 15 amino acids. Germline assignment: CDR1 MDHEN and CDR2 SYDVKM. The CDR3 coding sequence is TGTGCCAGCAGTTGGTCTGGGACTAGCTCCTACGAGCAGTACTTC. It translates to CASSWSGTSSYEQYF.